Here is one T cell receptor beta chain with its context. Antigen specificity is unknown. PCR amplification relied on 60 Vbeta primers (plus 13 Jbeta primers). Generated by immunoSEQ multiplex PCR, the TCRdb table keeps only in-frame clones and is missing some. The data contain 85,000 to 120,000 clones, more than 60% of them singletons. This CDR3 comprises 14 residues. The junction had 4 bases not matched to a gene; V was cut back by 6 bases and J by 7 bases. Germline V gene lookup returns CDR1 ENHRY and CDR2 SYGVKD. These donors, healthy bone marrow donors, were studied. These data belong to a study of cytomegalovirus exposure and HLA in healthy donors. Study outcomes and limitations: Later work found most CMV-associated TCR beta chains apparently HLA-restricted. It was taken for granted in presence/absence analyses that sequencing depth across donors was roughly uniform. Among TCR beta chains of equal frequency, HLA-associated ones were more clonally expanded in a later analysis.

V and J are TRBV10-3 and TRBJ2-2, with TRBD1 matching 11 bases. Sample: PBMCs. This clonotype was sampled from a woman in her 50s in good health and CMV-seropositive. In DNA, the CDR3 is TGTGCCATCAGAGGGACAGGGGGTAGCGGGGAGCTGTTTTTT. Translation: CAIRGTGGSGELFF.